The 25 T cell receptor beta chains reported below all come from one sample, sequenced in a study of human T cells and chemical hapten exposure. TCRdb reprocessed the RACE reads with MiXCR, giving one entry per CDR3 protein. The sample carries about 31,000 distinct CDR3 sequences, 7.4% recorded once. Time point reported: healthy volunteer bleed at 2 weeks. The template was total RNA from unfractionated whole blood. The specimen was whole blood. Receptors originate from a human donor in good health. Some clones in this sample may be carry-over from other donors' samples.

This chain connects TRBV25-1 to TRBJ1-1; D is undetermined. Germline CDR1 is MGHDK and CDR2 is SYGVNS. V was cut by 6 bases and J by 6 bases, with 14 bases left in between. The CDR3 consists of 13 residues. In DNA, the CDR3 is TGTGCCAGCAGCGACCCCTGGGAGGCTGAAGCTTTCTTT. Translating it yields CASSDPWEAEAFF.

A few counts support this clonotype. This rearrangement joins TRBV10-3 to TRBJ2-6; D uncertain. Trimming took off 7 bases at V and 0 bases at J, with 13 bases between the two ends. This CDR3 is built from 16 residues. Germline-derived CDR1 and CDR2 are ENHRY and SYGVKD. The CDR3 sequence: CAITGPAGSGANVLTF. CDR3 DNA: TGTGCCATCACGGGTCCAGCAGGCTCTGGGGCCAACGTCCTGACTTTC.

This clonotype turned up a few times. DNA of the CDR3: TGCAGCGTTGCTCCGGGACAGGGAGCCGGCTATGGCTACACCTTC. It specifies CSVAPGQGAGYGYTF. V gene TRBV29-1 combines with J gene TRBJ1-2; 9 bases are a match to TRBD1. The CDR3 consists of 15 residues. Germline values: CDR1 SQVTM, CDR2 ANQGSEA. The trim removed 4 bases at V and 4 bases at J, leaving 10 bases unmatched.

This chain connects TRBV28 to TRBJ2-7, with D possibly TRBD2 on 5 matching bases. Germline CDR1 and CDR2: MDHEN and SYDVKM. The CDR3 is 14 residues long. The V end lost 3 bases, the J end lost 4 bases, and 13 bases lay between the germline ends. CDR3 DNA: TGTGCCAGCAGTTTGATAGGTGGGGAGTACGAGCAGTACTTC. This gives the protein CASSLIGGEYEQYF.

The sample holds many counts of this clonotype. CDR3 in DNA: TGTGCCAGCAGTTACAGTACCGGGACAGGGGACGGCTACACCTTC. Translating gives CASSYSTGTGDGYTF. The chain recombines TRBV6-5 with TRBJ1-2, with 10 bases aligning to TRBD1. Germline lookup yields CDR1 MNHEY and CDR2 SVGAGI. J gave up 8 bases and V 2 bases, and 8 bases lay outside the gene matches. The CDR3 length is 15 residues.

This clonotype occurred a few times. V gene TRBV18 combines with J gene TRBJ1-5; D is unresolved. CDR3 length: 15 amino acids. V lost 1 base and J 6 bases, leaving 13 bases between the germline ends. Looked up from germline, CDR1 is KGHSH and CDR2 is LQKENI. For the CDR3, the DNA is TGTGCCAGCTCACCACTCTCCCAATTCGGTCAGCCCCAGCATTTT. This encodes CASSPLSQFGQPQHF.

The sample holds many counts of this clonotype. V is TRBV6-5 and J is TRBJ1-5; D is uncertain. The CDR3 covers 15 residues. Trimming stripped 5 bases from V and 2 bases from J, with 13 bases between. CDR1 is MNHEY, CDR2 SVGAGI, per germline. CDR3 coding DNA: TGTGCCAGCAGTGCTGACCCTCGGGGCAATCAGCCCCAGCATTTT. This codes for CASSADPRGNQPQHF.

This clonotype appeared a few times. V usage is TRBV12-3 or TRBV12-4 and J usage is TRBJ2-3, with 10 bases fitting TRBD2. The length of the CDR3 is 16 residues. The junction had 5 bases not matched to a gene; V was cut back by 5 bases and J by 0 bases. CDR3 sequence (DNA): TGTGCCAGCAGTCAAGGACTAGCGGCTAGCACAGATACGCAGTATTTT. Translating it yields CASSQGLAASTDTQYF.

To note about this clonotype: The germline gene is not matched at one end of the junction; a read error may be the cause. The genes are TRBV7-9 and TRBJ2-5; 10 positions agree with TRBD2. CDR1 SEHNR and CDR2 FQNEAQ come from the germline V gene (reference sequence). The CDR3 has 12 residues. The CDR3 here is CASSVAGTSVDF. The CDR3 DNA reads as TGTGCCAGCAGCGTTGCCGGGACTAGCGTTGACTTC.

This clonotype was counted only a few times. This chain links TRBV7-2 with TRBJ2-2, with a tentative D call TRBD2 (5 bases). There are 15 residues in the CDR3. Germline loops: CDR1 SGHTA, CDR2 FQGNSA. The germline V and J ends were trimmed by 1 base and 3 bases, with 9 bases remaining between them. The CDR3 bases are TGTGCCAGCAGCTTAGTGACTACCTACACCGGGGAGCTGTTTTTT. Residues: CASSLVTTYTGELFF.

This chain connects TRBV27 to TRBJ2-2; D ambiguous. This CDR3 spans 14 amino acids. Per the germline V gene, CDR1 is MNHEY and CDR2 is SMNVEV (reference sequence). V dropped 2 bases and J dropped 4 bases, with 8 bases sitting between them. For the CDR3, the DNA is TGTGCCAGCAGTTTACTGATGGGCACCGGGGAGCTGTTTTTT. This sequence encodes CASSLLMGTGELFF.

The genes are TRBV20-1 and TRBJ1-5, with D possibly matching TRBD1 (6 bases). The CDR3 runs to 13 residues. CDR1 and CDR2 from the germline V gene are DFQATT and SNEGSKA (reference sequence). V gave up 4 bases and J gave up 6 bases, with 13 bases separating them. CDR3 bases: TGCAGTGCTAACAGGGAGGGCGCTCAGCCCCAGCATTTT. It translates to CSANREGAQPQHF.

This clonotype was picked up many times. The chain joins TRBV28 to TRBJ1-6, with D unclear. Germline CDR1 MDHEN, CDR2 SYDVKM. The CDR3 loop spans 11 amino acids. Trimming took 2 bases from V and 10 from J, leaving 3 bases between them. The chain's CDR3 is CASSLRSPLHF. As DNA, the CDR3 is TGTGCCAGCAGTTTAAGATCACCCCTCCACTTT.

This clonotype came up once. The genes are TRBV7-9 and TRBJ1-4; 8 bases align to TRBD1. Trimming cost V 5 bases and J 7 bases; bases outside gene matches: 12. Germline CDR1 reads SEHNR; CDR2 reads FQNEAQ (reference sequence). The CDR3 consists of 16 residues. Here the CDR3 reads CASSIRQGTSGEKLFF. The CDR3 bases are TGTGCCAGCAGCATACGACAGGGGACGAGCGGTGAAAAACTGTTTTTT.

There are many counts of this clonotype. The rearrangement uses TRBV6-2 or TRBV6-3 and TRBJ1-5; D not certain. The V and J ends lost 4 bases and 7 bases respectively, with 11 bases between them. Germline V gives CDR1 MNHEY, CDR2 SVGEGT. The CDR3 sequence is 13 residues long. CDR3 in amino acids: CASSSPGPQPQHF. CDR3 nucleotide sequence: TGTGCCAGCAGTTCCCCGGGCCCACAGCCCCAGCATTTT.

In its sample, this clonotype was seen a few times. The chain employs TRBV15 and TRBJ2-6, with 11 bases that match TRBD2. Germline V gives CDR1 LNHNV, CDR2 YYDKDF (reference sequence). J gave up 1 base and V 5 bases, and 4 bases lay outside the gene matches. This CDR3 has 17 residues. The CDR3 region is CATSGTSGGSGANVLTF. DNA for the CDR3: TGTGCCACCAGCGGCACTAGCGGGGGATCTGGGGCCAACGTCCTGACTTTC.

The CDR3 DNA reads as TGTGCCAGCAGTTACTCTCGGGGCAATCAGCCCCAGCATTTT. Its protein product is CASSYSRGNQPQHF. The chain combines TRBV6-5 with TRBJ1-5, with no clear D. The CDR3 covers 14 residues. Germline loops: CDR1 MNHEY, CDR2 SVGAGI. The ends were cut back, 0 bases at V and 2 bases at J, with 5 bases in the middle.

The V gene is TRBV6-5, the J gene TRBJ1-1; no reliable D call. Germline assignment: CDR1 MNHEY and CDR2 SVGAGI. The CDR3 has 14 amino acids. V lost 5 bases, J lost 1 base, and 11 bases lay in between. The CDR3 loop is CASSNFPTNTEAFF. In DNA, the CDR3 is TGTGCCAGCAGTAACTTTCCTACGAACACTGAAGCTTTCTTT.

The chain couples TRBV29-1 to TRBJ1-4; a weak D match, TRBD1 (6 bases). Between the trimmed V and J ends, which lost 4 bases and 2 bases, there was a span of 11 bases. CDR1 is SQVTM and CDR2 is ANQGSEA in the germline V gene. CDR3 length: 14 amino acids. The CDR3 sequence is CSVGGGQTNEKLFF. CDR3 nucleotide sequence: TGCAGCGTTGGAGGGGGGCAGACTAATGAAAAACTGTTTTTT. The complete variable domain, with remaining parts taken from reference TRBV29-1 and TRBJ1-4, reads SAVISQKPSRDICQRGTSLTIQCQVDSQVTMMFWYRQQPGQSLTLIATANQGSEATYESGFVIDKFPISRPNLTFSTLTVSNMSPEDSSIYLCSVGGGQTNEKLFFGSGTQLSVL.

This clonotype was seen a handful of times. In DNA, the CDR3 is TGTGCCAGCAGTGCCAGTGGCGCCCAGCATTTT. Translating gives CASSASGAQHF. This chain joins TRBV12-3 or TRBV12-4 and TRBJ1-5, with D unresolved. V lost 5 bases to trimming and J lost 11 bases, with 10 bases between them. The CDR3 consists of 11 residues.

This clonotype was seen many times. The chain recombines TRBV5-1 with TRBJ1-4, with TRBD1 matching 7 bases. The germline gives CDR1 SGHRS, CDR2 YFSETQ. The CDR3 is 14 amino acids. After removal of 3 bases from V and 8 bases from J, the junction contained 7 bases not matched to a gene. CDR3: CASSSTGVAEKLFF. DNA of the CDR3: TGCGCCAGCAGCTCCACAGGGGTAGCGGAAAAACTGTTTTTT.

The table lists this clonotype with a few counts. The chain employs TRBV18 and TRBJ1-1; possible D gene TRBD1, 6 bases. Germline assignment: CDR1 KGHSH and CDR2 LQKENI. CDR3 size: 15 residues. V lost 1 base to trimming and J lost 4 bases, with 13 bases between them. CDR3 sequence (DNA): TGTGCCAGCTCACCACGTCAGGGGATTGGCACTGAAGCTTTCTTT. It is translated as CASSPRQGIGTEAFF.

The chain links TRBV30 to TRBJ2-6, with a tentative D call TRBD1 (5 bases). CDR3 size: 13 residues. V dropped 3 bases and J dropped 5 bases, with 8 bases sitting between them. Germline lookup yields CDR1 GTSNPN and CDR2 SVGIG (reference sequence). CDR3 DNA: TGTGCCTGGAGCCCAGGGTGGGCCAACGTCCTGACTTTC. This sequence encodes CAWSPGWANVLTF.

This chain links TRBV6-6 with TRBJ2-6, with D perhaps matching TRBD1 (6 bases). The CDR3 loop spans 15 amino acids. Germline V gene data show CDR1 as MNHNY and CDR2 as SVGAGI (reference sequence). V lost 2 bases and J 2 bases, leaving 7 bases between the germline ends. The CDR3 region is CASSYAGAGANVLTF. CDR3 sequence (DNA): TGTGCCAGCAGTTACGCAGGGGCTGGGGCCAACGTCCTGACTTTC.

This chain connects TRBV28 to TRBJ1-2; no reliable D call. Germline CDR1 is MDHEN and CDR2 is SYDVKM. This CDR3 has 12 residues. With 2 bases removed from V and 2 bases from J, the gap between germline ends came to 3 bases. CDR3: CASSLGNYGYTF. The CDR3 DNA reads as TGTGCCAGCAGTTTAGGGAACTATGGCTACACCTTC.